This T cell receptor beta chain was sequenced in a study of cytomegalovirus exposure and HLA in healthy donors. The study's findings and limits: The study flagged about 150 TCR beta chains as cytomegalovirus-associated.

The germline V gene encodes CDR1 SGHKS and CDR2 YYEKEE (reference sequence). J was trimmed by 3 bases and V by 4 bases; bases with no gene match: 6. The CDR3 has 17 amino acids. This clone has more than one count but fewer than ten. Its antigen is unknown. In the PCR, 60 Vbeta and 13 Jbeta primers were used. TCRdb keeps only in-frame clones here, not all; method: immunoSEQ multiplex PCR. The table lists about 190,000 clones, roughly 77% of them singletons. The sequencing input was PBMCs. The chain uses TRBV5-5 and TRBJ2-3; 15 bases fit TRBD2. The sequence derives from a woman aged 25 to 45 in good health and CMV-seropositive. The CDR3 spells CASSPWTSGRETDTQYF. The CDR3 bases are TGTGCCAGCAGCCCATGGACTAGCGGGAGGGAAACAGATACGCAGTATTTT.